One sample yielded the 13 T cell receptor beta chains listed below, sequenced in a study of CD8+ T cells in alopecia areata. cDNA reverse transcribed from extracted RNA served as the sequencing template. This table comes from immunoSEQ multiplex PCR, and its TCRdb copy is limited to in-frame clones, with some not included. This sample has 100,000 to 150,000 clones, with less than 80% found just once. Sequenced input: CD4+ T cells sorted from blood. Receptor source: a human donor in good health.

The V gene is TRBV6-6, the J gene TRBJ1-2; D is undetermined. The germline V gene encodes CDR1 MNHNY and CDR2 SVGAGI (reference sequence). The V end lost 6 bases, the J end lost 5 bases, and 16 bases lay between the germline ends. The CDR3 contains 14 residues. For the CDR3, the DNA is TGTGCCAGCAGAGTCTCCGGGGTAGAGTATGGCTACACCTTC. Its translation: CASRVSGVEYGYTF.

V usage is TRBV4-1 and J usage is TRBJ2-2; perhaps TRBD1 as D (6 bases). V was shortened by 2 bases and J by 8 bases, with 9 bases between the two germline ends. CDR1 is MGHRA, CDR2 YSYEKL, per germline. This CDR3 comprises 13 residues. As DNA, the CDR3 is TGCGCCAGCAGCCAAAACAGGGAGGGGGAGCTGTTTTTT. It is translated as CASSQNREGELFF.

This clone is medium-sized (0.01 to 0.1%) in the sample. The chain carries TRBV2 and TRBJ2-2; 11 nucleotides align to TRBD2. Germline V gene lookup returns CDR1 SNHLY and CDR2 FYNNEI. The J segment lost 5 bases and the V segment lost 6 bases, leaving 8 bases of the junction unmatched. This CDR3 contains 16 residues. The CDR3 loop is CASSIPTSGETGELFF. For the CDR3, the DNA is TGTGCCAGCAGCATACCGACTAGCGGGGAGACCGGGGAGCTGTTTTTT.

The chain couples TRBV9 to TRBJ2-3; D unresolved. Trimming pared 5 bases from V and 6 bases from J, leaving 10 bases between. The CDR3 is made up of 12 amino acids. CDR1 is SGDLS, CDR2 YYNGEE, per germline. CDR3 residues: CASSVLPDTQYF. In DNA form, the CDR3 reads TGTGCCAGCAGTGTCTTACCGGATACGCAGTATTTT.

The chain links TRBV4-2 to TRBJ2-7; D is undetermined. The CDR3 is 13 amino acids. Per the germline V gene, CDR1 is LGHNA and CDR2 is YNFKEQ. V lost 1 base and J lost 3, with 7 bases in between. The CDR3 spells CASSQVLGYEQYF. The DNA for the CDR3 is TGTGCCAGCAGCCAAGTTTTGGGCTACGAGCAGTACTTC.

In this sample, this clone turned up a few times. The CDR3 sequence: CAWSALQGGGANVLTF. In nucleotides, the CDR3 is TGTGCCTGGAGTGCCCTCCAGGGTGGTGGGGCCAACGTCCTGACTTTC. The rearrangement uses TRBV30 and TRBJ2-6, with TRBD1 as a possible D gene (5 bases). The CDR3 has 16 amino acids. V lost 1 base and J lost 3, with 13 bases in between. Germline V gene sequence: CDR1 GTSNPN, CDR2 SVGIG (reference sequence).

The V and J genes are TRBV27 and TRBJ2-3; maybe TRBD1 (6 bases). Between the trimmed V and J ends, which lost 6 bases and 2 bases, there was a span of 12 bases. The CDR3 has 14 amino acids. Germline V gene lookup returns CDR1 MNHEY and CDR2 SMNVEV (reference sequence). CDR3 sequence reads: CASSGRGFTDTQYF. The CDR3 region has the DNA TGTGCCAGCAGCGGTAGGGGGTTCACAGATACGCAGTATTTT.

V and J are TRBV2 and TRBJ1-5, with D perhaps TRBD1 (5 bases). The V gene lost 5 bases and the J gene lost 0 bases, with 11 bases spanning the gap. Germline loops: CDR1 SNHLY, CDR2 FYNNEI. The CDR3 runs to 15 residues. The chain's CDR3 is CASSQGLGSNQPQHF. DNA for the CDR3: TGTGCCAGCAGTCAGGGACTGGGTAGCAATCAGCCCCAGCATTTT.

This chain connects TRBV25-1 to TRBJ1-6; D remains ambiguous. The V end was cut by 3 bases, the J end by 0 bases, with 9 bases between. This CDR3 is 16 amino acids long. Germline V gives CDR1 MGHDK, CDR2 SYGVNS. CDR3 amino acids: CASSDGRSSYNSPLHF. CDR3 nucleotides: TGTGCCAGCAGTGACGGACGGAGCTCCTATAATTCACCCCTCCACTTT.

This clone showed up just a few times. This chain joins TRBV29-1 and TRBJ1-2; D is unresolved. With 3 bases removed from V and 11 bases from J, the gap between germline ends came to 19 bases. CDR3 length equals 13 residues. Germline-derived CDR1 and CDR2 are SQVTM and ANQGSEA. The CDR3 spells CSVDMAAGPRYTF. The CDR3 DNA sequence: TGCAGCGTTGATATGGCAGCGGGTCCCAGGTACACCTTC.

The chain has TRBV27 and TRBJ2-6; D is possibly TRBD1 (5 bases). This CDR3 region has 16 residues. Germline V gene lookup returns CDR1 MNHEY and CDR2 SMNVEV (reference sequence). Trimming left V 6 bases short and J 2 bases short, with 14 bases between. Here the CDR3 reads CASSNGGAAGANVLTF. The CDR3 DNA sequence: TGTGCCAGCAGCAACGGTGGGGCAGCTGGGGCCAACGTCCTGACTTTC.

This clone has only a few counts. CDR3 sequence reads: CASSEFLAGRTDTQYF. The DNA for the CDR3 is TGTGCCAGCAGTGAGTTTCTAGCGGGGAGAACAGATACGCAGTATTTT. The chain is built from TRBV2 and TRBJ2-3; 9 positions agree with TRBD2. Trimming removed 3 bases from V and 3 bases from J; junction bases left unmatched: 7. Germline V gene data show CDR1 as SNHLY and CDR2 as FYNNEI. This CDR3 region has 16 residues. Complete variable domain (other parts from reference TRBV2 and TRBJ2-3): EPEVTQTPSHQVTQMGQEVILRCVPISNHLYFYWYRQILGQKVEFLVSFYNNEISEKSEIFDDQFSVERPDGSNFTLKIRSTKLEDSAMYFCASSEFLAGRTDTQYFGPGTRLTVL.

V usage is TRBV6-5 and J usage is TRBJ1-1; D ambiguous. The length of the CDR3 is 14 residues. The V end was cut by 4 bases, the J end by 1 base, with 10 bases between. From germline, CDR1 is MNHEY and CDR2 SVGAGI. The CDR3 region is CASSWLQRNTEAFF. Here the CDR3 DNA reads TGTGCCAGCAGTTGGCTACAGAGGAACACTGAAGCTTTCTTT.